This T cell receptor (beta chain) was sequenced during a study of blood T cell repertoires in COVID-19 (dated by TCRdb to about 2020). For the wider study: Samples from collaborators originated in the United States, Italy and Spain and spanned both the acute and convalescent phases of COVID-19. The prospective study material was composed of cDNA or gDNA derived from T cells, B-cell-depleted T cells, or PBMCs. Deeply sampled blood TCRbeta repertoires from subjects exposed to, actively infected with, or recovered from COVID-19 were included in the dataset. The repertoires were released in a freely available public database meant as a resource for research on the immune response to SARS-CoV-2. The samples were drawn from two sources: the first 160 participants of the ongoing ImmuneRACE study, and 1,254 subjects contributed by 6 global collaborators. Nearly every sample came with metadata listing a de-identified subject ID, COVID-19 status, age in years and sex. Where available, HLA class I and class II types were taken from metadata supplied by the sample provider and were not determined by assay-based typing. Overall study outcomes, separate from this receptor: How much clinical and demographic metadata was included differed by source and by participant, and the metadata was provided uncurated.

This clone was seen only a few times. The antigen this receptor binds is unknown. Base quality data are lacking; no much larger clone is found one base away. This CDR3 is also generated by other DNA sequences in the sample. Each collaborating institution followed its own protocols to collect whole blood in K2EDTA tubes. For TCRbeta analysis, collaborator samples were shipped as frozen whole blood, as isolated PBMCs, or as DNA extracted from either sample type. TCRbeta CDR3 regions were amplified from genomic DNA by means of the immunoSEQ Assay, a bias-controlled multiplex PCR. In the original analysis: The number of nucleated cells in each sample was estimated by amplification of reference gene primers within the assay. To quantify the absolute abundance of each unique TCRbeta CDR3 rearrangement, sequence reads were collapsed and filtered. For each sample, productive Simpson clonality was calculated as the square root of Simpson's diversity index over productive rearrangements. Here the immuneACCESS table is served through TCRdb, limited to in-frame sequences with V and J called. Missing clones are a known gap in these copies; in checked studies unresolved V genes cover under half, and the rest lacks a known reason. V, J and clone size are taken as reported in that table, and D and trimming were inferred from the DNA itself. In this sample the table shows around 120,000 clones, around 80% of which occur a single time. Together, the top ten hold roughly 1.8% of the sample.

The receptor was derived from a man between 65 and 79 years old with acute or convalescent COVID-19. Sequencing was done on a sample of peripheral blood.

The DNA sequence is as follows: TGTGCCACCAGGCAGGGCAGGGGCCGCGATGGCTACACCTTC. This yields the protein CATRQGRGRDGYTF. Rearrangement joined TRBV24-1 to TRBJ1-2; possibly the D gene is TRBD1, per 6 matching bases. V was cut back by 7 bases and J by 6 bases, leaving a gap of 17 bases between them. Measured from the cysteine to the phenylalanine, the CDR3 is 14 residues long. Only the CDR3 DNA is retained, 42 bases long and in frame from the first base. The germline V gene provides CDR1 KGHDR and CDR2 SFDVKD.